Below are 23 T cell receptor beta chains sequenced from a single sample in a study of TIL therapy for anti-PD-1-resistant metastatic lung cancer. This was the immunoSEQ v3 assay. The method was immunoSEQ multiplex PCR; TCRdb's version includes in-frame clones alone and lacks a portion of them. This sample has about 32,000 clones; about 70% occur once, and the top ten carry under 3.5%. The time point was: pre-treatment sample, taken before nivolumab and TIL therapy. Sequencing was performed on blood, taken at baseline. These receptors originate from a woman aged 30 to 85 with non-small cell lung cancer.

The rearrangement uses TRBV5-6 and TRBJ1-2; D might be TRBD1 (5 bases). V was pared by 0 bases and J by 7 bases, with 13 bases between. The CDR3 sequence is 14 residues long. Germline V CDR1 and CDR2: SGHDT, YYEEEE. CDR3 region: CASSLVQAASGYTF. The CDR3 DNA reads as TGTGCCAGCAGCTTGGTACAGGCCGCTTCTGGCTACACCTTC.

The chain employs TRBV5-8 and TRBJ2-6; no clear D gene. The V end was cut by 1 base, the J end by 2 bases, with 16 bases between. CDR1 is SGHTS and CDR2 is YDEGEE in the germline V gene. CDR3 length: 18 residues. CDR3: CASSLRYFNPAGANVLTF. The CDR3 DNA follows: TGTGCCAGCAGCTTGAGGTACTTCAACCCGGCTGGGGCCAACGTCCTGACTTTC. Based on the CDR3 plus reference TRBV5-8 and TRBJ2-6, the full variable domain is EAGVTQSPTHLIKTRGQQATLRCSPISGHTSVYWYQQALGLGLQFLLWYDEGEERNRGNFPPRFSGRQFPNYSSELNVNALELEDSALYLCASSLRYFNPAGANVLTFGAGSRLTVL.

V gene TRBV5-5 combines with J gene TRBJ2-7; D is perhaps TRBD1 (5 bases). The germline gives CDR1 SGHKS, CDR2 YYEKEE (reference sequence). CDR3 length: 15 amino acids. V shed 4 bases and J shed 2 bases, with 16 bases lying between them. The CDR3 DNA reads as TGTGCCAGCAGCCTCGGACACTCTCCCACCTACGAGCAGTACTTC. This codes for CASSLGHSPTYEQYF.

The genes are TRBV5-1 and TRBJ2-1; 9 bases match TRBD1. CDR1 SGHRS and CDR2 YFSETQ come from the germline V gene. The CDR3 has 15 amino acids. J was trimmed by 6 bases and V by 0 bases; bases with no gene match: 4. The CDR3 DNA is TGCGCCAGCAGCTTGGATGGGGACAGGGCCAATGAGCAGTTCTTC. This sequence encodes CASSLDGDRANEQFF.

The chain is built from TRBV5-1 and TRBJ2-7; 9 bases match TRBD1. The V gene's germline CDR1 is SGHRS and CDR2 YFSETQ. This CDR3 contains 14 residues. V was clipped by 4 bases and J by 4 bases; unmatched bases: 6. Here the CDR3 reads CASSPGQGIYEQYF. The CDR3 DNA reads as TGCGCCAGCAGCCCTGGACAGGGGATATACGAGCAGTACTTC.

The rearrangement links TRBV10-1 to TRBJ2-1; D is ambiguous. The CDR3 extends over 13 amino acids. Germline CDR1 and CDR2: WNHNN and SYGVQD (reference sequence). Trimming removed 7 bases at V and 9 bases at J, with 16 bases between. The chain's CDR3 is CASTKARAGEQFF. The CDR3 DNA reads TGCGCCAGCACAAAGGCAAGGGCCGGTGAGCAGTTCTTC.

Concerning this clone: An end of the junction differs from the germline gene, which may be a read error. The chain carries TRBV11-3 and TRBJ2-1; 10 positions match TRBD2. Germline values: CDR1 SGHNT, CDR2 YENEEA. There are 14 residues in the CDR3. The CDR3 DNA follows: TGTGCCAGCAGTTTAGCGGGAGGCTACAATGAGCAGTTCTTC. This gives the protein CASSLAGGYNEQFF.

The chain is built from TRBV11-2 and TRBJ1-1; 7 positions agree with TRBD1. Germline CDR1 reads SGHAT; CDR2 reads FQNNGV. After removal of 2 bases from V and 6 bases from J, the junction contained 6 bases not matched to a gene. This CDR3 region has 14 residues. The CDR3 DNA is TGTGCCAGCAGCTTACCATGGGACAGACCTGAAGCTTTCTTT. Amino acids: CASSLPWDRPEAFF.

This clone was counted between two and nine times. The chain joins TRBV2 to TRBJ1-1; no definite D call. Per the germline V gene, CDR1 is SNHLY and CDR2 is FYNNEI. V shed 7 bases and J shed 9 bases, with 18 bases lying between them. This CDR3 region has 13 residues. The CDR3 region is CASTPFSGSQAFF. Here the CDR3 DNA reads TGTGCCAGCACCCCCTTTTCAGGTTCCCAAGCTTTCTTT.

The rearrangement joins TRBV6-1 to TRBJ1-4, with D tentatively TRBD1 (5 bases). V was trimmed by 8 bases and J by 0 bases, leaving 10 bases between them. This CDR3 region has 14 residues. Germline lookup yields CDR1 MNHNS and CDR2 SASEGT. The CDR3: CASHRGATNEKLFF. CDR3 in DNA: TGTGCCAGCCACCGGGGGGCAACTAATGAAAAACTGTTTTTT.

J is TRBJ2-7 and V is TRBV10-3; D could derive from TRBD1 or TRBD2 (5 bases each). The V gene's germline CDR1 is ENHRY and CDR2 SYGVKD. The CDR3 covers 12 residues. Trimming cost V 6 bases and J 5 bases, with 11 bases left between them. CDR3 DNA sequence: TGTGCCATCAGCTCCAGGGACGACGAGCAGTACTTC. Residues: CAISSRDDEQYF.

This clone occurred once. V usage is TRBV6-1 and J usage is TRBJ1-2; D is possibly TRBD1 (5 bases). This CDR3 spans 13 amino acids. The germline gives CDR1 MNHNS, CDR2 SASEGT. The V and J ends lost 5 bases and 9 bases respectively, with 16 bases between them. CDR3 region: CASSTWTIDSYTF. The CDR3 nucleotides read TGTGCCAGCAGTACCTGGACAATAGATAGCTACACCTTC.

The V and J genes are TRBV5-1 and TRBJ1-1; no reliable D call. Trimming removed 1 base at V and 1 base at J, with 11 bases between. CDR3 size: 15 residues. Per germline, CDR1 SGHRS and CDR2 YFSETQ. CDR3 coding DNA: TGCGCCAGCAGCTTGAGCCCCAGCGAGAACACTGAAGCTTTCTTT. This codes for CASSLSPSENTEAFF.

CDR3 residues: CASSLGTRISGANVLTF. CDR3 sequence (DNA): TGTGCCAGCAGCTTGGGGACACGAATCTCTGGGGCCAACGTCCTGACTTTC. The chain couples TRBV5-6 to TRBJ2-6; the D gene is possibly TRBD1 (5 bases). Germline CDR1 is SGHDT and CDR2 is YYEEEE. The V gene lost 0 bases and the J gene lost 0 bases, with 10 bases spanning the gap. The CDR3 runs to 17 residues.

The rearrangement uses TRBV6-5 and TRBJ1-6; D remains unclear. The CDR3 is made up of 14 amino acids. Trimming shortened V by 6 bases and J by 7 bases, and 13 bases separated the two germline ends. Germline V gene data show CDR1 as MNHEY and CDR2 as SVGAGI. CDR3 residues: CASSIDGLNSPLHF. CDR3 DNA: TGTGCCAGCAGCATCGACGGGTTGAATTCACCCCTCCACTTT.

The chain is built from TRBV11-2 and TRBJ2-5; D unclear. This CDR3 contains 14 residues. V gave up 3 bases and J gave up 3 bases, with 11 bases separating them. Germline V gene lookup returns CDR1 SGHAT and CDR2 FQNNGV. The CDR3 is CASSFTGPKETQYF. DNA of the CDR3: TGTGCCAGCAGCTTCACGGGTCCCAAAGAGACCCAGTACTTC.

This chain joins TRBV11-2 and TRBJ2-7, with a tentative D call TRBD2 (6 bases). From germline, CDR1 is SGHAT and CDR2 FQNNGV. V was pared by 5 bases and J by 0 bases, with 8 bases between. The length of the CDR3 is 13 residues. The CDR3 is CASSPGLSYEQYF. The CDR3 DNA is TGTGCCAGCAGCCCGGGACTCTCCTACGAGCAGTACTTC.

The chain joins TRBV4-2 to TRBJ2-2; 10 bases align to TRBD2. Per the germline V gene, CDR1 is LGHNA and CDR2 is YNFKEQ. Trimming at V came to 0 bases and at J to 1 base, leaving 5 bases not matched to a gene. The CDR3 loop spans 18 amino acids. CDR3 loop: CASSQDGRLAGNTGELFF. CDR3 in DNA: TGTGCCAGCAGCCAAGATGGTAGACTAGCGGGGAACACCGGGGAGCTGTTTTTT.

The chain has TRBV7-8 and TRBJ2-7; possibly TRBD1 for D (7 bases). Germline V gives CDR1 SGHVS, CDR2 FQNEAQ. V gave up 5 bases and J gave up 7 bases, with 15 bases separating them. The CDR3 extends over 13 amino acids. The DNA for the CDR3 is TGTGCCAGCAGCCAGTCATCAGGGGGGGAGCAGTACTTC. It translates to CASSQSSGGEQYF.

By share, this clone counts as medium-sized. The CDR3, as DNA: TGCGCCAGCAGCACAGACAGGGGGCGAAGTGGCTACACCTTC. Its protein product is CASSTDRGRSGYTF. The rearrangement links TRBV5-1 to TRBJ1-2; 10 bases fit TRBD1. Trimming took 4 bases from V and 7 from J; bases not matched to a gene: 7. The CDR3 spans 14 residues. Germline CDR1 reads SGHRS; CDR2 reads YFSETQ.

The V and J genes are TRBV7-8 and TRBJ2-5, with TRBD2 as a possible D gene (7 bases). V was trimmed by 5 bases and J by 4 bases, leaving 14 bases between them. This CDR3 comprises 14 residues. Looked up from germline, CDR1 is SGHVS and CDR2 is FQNEAQ. Here the CDR3 reads CASSPRGGGETQYF. For the CDR3, the DNA is TGTGCCAGCAGCCCCCGGGGAGGGGGAGAGACCCAGTACTTC.

J is TRBJ2-3 and V is TRBV10-3, with TRBD1 matching over 7 bases. CDR1 ENHRY and CDR2 SYGVKD come from the germline V gene. The CDR3 covers 15 residues. V shed 0 bases, J shed 2 bases, and the junction held 2 bases outside the gene matches. This CDR3 is CAISESGTDTDTQYF. The CDR3 DNA is TGTGCCATCAGTGAGTCGGGGACAGACACAGATACGCAGTATTTT.

V gene TRBV7-2 combines with J gene TRBJ2-1; D possibly corresponds to TRBD2 (6 bases). This CDR3 is built from 16 residues. V lost 5 bases, J lost 0 bases, and 14 bases lay in between. Germline values: CDR1 SGHTA, CDR2 FQGNSA. CDR3 loop: CASSLLAESSYNEQFF. CDR3 DNA: TGTGCCAGCAGCCTCTTAGCGGAAAGCTCCTACAATGAGCAGTTCTTC.